The entry below gives a single TCR beta chain sequence along with its context. The antigen remains unidentified. The data are from a study of Ad26.COV2.S vaccination and SARS-CoV-2 variants. About the research overall: Administration of Ad26.COV2.S was intramuscular, either once or twice 56 days apart.

Study conclusions and caveats: Reported post-vaccination CD8+ and CD4+ T cell responses to spike showed substantial breadth.

TCRdb's copy holds only in-frame clones and misses some; the assay was immunoSEQ multiplex PCR. The sample has 510,000 or so clones, 70% to 90% seen once; the top ten hold around 13%. The treatment here: about 20 received Ad26.COV2.S at low or high dose, single or two shots; about 5 received placebo; per-sample allocation not given. Day 63 following the first vaccine or placebo injection was when the samples were taken. The specimen comprised peripheral blood, sampled in a trial of Ad26.COV2.S vaccine versus placebo. This TCR derives from a person between 18 and 65 years old who received the Ad26.COV2.S COVID-19 vaccine or a placebo.

The CDR3 region has the DNA TGTGCCAGCAGTTCCCAGGGGCTGGAAGCTTTCTTT. Amino acids: CASSSQGLEAFF. The V call is TRBV28, the J call TRBJ1-1, with a possible D match to TRBD1 (6 bases). Trimming took off 4 bases at V and 8 bases at J, with 11 bases between the two ends. Germline CDR1 is MDHEN and CDR2 is SYDVKM. The CDR3 runs to 12 residues.